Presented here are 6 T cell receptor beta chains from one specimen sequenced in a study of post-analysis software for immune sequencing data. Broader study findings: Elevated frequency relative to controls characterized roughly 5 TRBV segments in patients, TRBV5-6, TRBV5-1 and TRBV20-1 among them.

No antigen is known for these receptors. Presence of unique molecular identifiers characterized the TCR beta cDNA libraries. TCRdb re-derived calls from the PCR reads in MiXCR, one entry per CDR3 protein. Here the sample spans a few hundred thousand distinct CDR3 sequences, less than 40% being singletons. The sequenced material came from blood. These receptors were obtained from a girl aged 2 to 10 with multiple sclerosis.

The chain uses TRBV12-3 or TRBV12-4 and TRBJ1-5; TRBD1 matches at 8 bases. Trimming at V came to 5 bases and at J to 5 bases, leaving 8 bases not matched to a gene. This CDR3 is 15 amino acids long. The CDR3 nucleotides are TGTGCCAGCAGTGGGGGACAGGCCTCCTATCAGCCCCAGCATTTT. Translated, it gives CASSGGQASYQPQHF.

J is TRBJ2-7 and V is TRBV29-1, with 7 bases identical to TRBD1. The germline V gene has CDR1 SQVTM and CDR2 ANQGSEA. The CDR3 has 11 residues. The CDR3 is CGAGGSYEQYF. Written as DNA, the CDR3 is TGCGGCGCAGGGGGATCCTACGAGCAGTACTTC.

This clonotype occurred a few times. The CDR3 loop reads CASSQDDVTAMGGYTF. As DNA, the CDR3 is TGTGCCAGCAGCCAAGATGACGTGACAGCAATGGGTGGCTACACCTTC. This rearrangement joins TRBV4-2 to TRBJ1-2, with D perhaps TRBD1 (5 bases). Germline CDR1 and CDR2: LGHNA and YNFKEQ. The CDR3 is 16 amino acids. V was clipped by 0 bases and J by 7 bases, with 18 bases between them.

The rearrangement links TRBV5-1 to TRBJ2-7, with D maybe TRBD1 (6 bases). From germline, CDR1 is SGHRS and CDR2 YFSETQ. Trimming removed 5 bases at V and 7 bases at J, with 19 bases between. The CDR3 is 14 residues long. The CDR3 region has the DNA TGCGCCAGCAGGGACGCAGGGGTCGACAATGAGCAGTACTTC. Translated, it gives CASRDAGVDNEQYF.

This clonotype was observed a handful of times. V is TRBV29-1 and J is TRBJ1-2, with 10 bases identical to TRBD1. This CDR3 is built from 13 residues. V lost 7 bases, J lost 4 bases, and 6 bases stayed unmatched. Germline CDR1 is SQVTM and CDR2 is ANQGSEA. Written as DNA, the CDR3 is TGCAGCGCCGGGACAGGGGTGGCCTATGGCTACACCTTC. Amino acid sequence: CSAGTGVAYGYTF.

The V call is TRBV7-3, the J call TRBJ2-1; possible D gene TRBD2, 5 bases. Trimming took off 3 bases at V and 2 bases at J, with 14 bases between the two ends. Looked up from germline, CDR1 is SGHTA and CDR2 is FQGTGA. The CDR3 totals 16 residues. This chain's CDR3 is CASSFGETTTYNEQFF. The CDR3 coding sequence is TGTGCCAGCAGCTTTGGGGAGACAACTACCTACAATGAGCAGTTCTTC.